Below are 6 T cell receptor beta chains sequenced from a single sample in a study of regulatory T cells in long-lasting Graves disease. Time point noted: persistent/refractory GD, antithyroid drugs over 5 years with positive TRAb. Preparation of the TCR library used RNA extracted from PBMCs. CDR3-region Arm-PCR and iRepertoire HTBI primers produced the TCR beta libraries. TCRdb reprocessed the multiplex PCR reads via MiXCR and lists one record per CDR3 protein. Of 350,000 to 500,000 distinct CDR3 sequences in the sample, 21% were seen once. The sequences come from peripheral blood mononuclear cells (PBMCs), collected when the disease was refractory, from a patient treated with antithyroid drugs. These receptors were taken from a female donor with Graves disease.

This clonotype was found a few times. The genes are TRBV27 and TRBJ2-7; TRBD2 agrees at 10 bases. From germline, CDR1 is MNHEY and CDR2 SMNVEV (reference sequence). V lost 6 bases to trimming and J lost 1 base; unmatched junction nucleotides: 6. The CDR3 covers 15 residues. CDR3 nucleotide sequence: TGTGCCAGCAGCCAAGGGACTAGCGTATCCTACGAGCAGTACTTC. This translates into CASSQGTSVSYEQYF.

Comment on this clonotype: A junction end diverges from the germline sequence, so it may reflect a read error. The chain carries TRBV19 and TRBJ2-7; D uncertain. The CDR3 is 14 residues long. The V gene's germline CDR1 is LNHDA and CDR2 SQIVND (reference sequence). The CDR3: CASSVDQGRDEQYF. CDR3 nucleotides: TGTGCCAGTAGTGTAGATCAAGGCCGGGACGAGCAGTACTTC.

The chain recombines TRBV5-1 with TRBJ1-1; no firm D call. Trimming left V 5 bases short and J 4 bases short, with 18 bases between. CDR3 length: 15 amino acids. CDR1 SGHRS and CDR2 YFSETQ come from the germline V gene. CDR3 sequence (DNA): TGCGCCAGCAGGCGGGAAGCGGGCCCGACCACTGAAGCTTTCTTT. This codes for CASRREAGPTTEAFF.

V is TRBV20-1 and J is TRBJ2-3; 12 bases agree with TRBD2. With 0 bases clipped from V and 4 bases from J, the junction kept 8 bases outside the gene matches. The germline V gene encodes CDR1 DFQATT and CDR2 SNEGSKA (reference sequence). CDR3 length equals 17 residues. The CDR3, as DNA: TGCAGTGCTAGAGACCCGATGACTAGCGGGAGCCCAGATACGCAGTATTTT. Its translation is CSARDPMTSGSPDTQYF.

The chain has TRBV15 and TRBJ2-7, with a tentative D call TRBD2 (6 bases). Looked up from germline, CDR1 is LNHNV and CDR2 is YYDKDF (reference sequence). V was pared by 0 bases and J by 3 bases, with 12 bases between. The CDR3 loop spans 15 amino acids. The CDR3 sequence: CATSREVGGYYEQYF. The CDR3 DNA reads as TGTGCCACCAGCAGAGAGGTTGGGGGGTACTACGAGCAGTACTTC. Variable domain in full (rest from reference TRBV15 and TRBJ2-7): DAMVIQNPRYQVTQFGKPVTLSCSQTLNHNVMYWYQQKSSQAPKLLFHYYDKDFNNEADTPDNFQSRRPNTSFCFLDIRSPGLGDTAMYLCATSREVGGYYEQYFGPGTRLTVT.

This clonotype came up a few times. The chain carries TRBV10-1 and TRBJ2-3, with D possibly being TRBD1 or TRBD2 (5 bases each). Germline CDR1 is WNHNN and CDR2 is SYGVQD (reference sequence). The germline V and J ends were trimmed by 3 bases and 0 bases, with 10 bases remaining between them. The CDR3 length is 15 residues. The CDR3 loop is CASSDPGRSTDTQYF. In DNA form, the CDR3 reads TGCGCCAGCAGTGACCCGGGACGGAGCACAGATACGCAGTATTTT.